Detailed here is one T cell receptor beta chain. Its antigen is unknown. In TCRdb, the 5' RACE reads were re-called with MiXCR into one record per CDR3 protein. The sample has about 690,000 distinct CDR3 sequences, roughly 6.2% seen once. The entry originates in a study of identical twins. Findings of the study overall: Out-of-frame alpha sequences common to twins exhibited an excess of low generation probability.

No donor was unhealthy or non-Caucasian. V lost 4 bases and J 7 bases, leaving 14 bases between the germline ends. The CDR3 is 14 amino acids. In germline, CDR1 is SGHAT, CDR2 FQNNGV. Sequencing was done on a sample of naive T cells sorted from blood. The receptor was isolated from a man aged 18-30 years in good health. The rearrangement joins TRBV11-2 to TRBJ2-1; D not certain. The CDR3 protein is CASSSVRLQNEQFF. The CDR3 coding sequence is TGTGCCAGCAGCTCCGTGCGGCTGCAAAATGAGCAGTTCTTC.